Presented here are 5 T cell receptor beta chains from one specimen sequenced in a study of T cells in Graves' hyperthyroidism and ophthalmopathy. RNA transcripts served as the template for amplifying TCR beta CDR3 regions. HTBI primers were employed in a first-round RT-PCR of the TCR CDR3. Via MiXCR, TCRdb re-called the multiplex PCR reads, giving one row per CDR3 protein. The sample holds approximately 560,000 distinct CDR3 sequences, 15% to 17% seen once. The specimen was blood. The source is a woman in her thirties with Graves' hyperthyroidism.

The gene calls are TRBV25-1 and TRBJ2-1, with unresolved D. Trimming cost V 5 bases and J 0 bases, with 14 bases left between them. The CDR3 totals 16 residues. CDR1 is MGHDK, CDR2 SYGVNS, per germline. In DNA form, the CDR3 reads TGTGCCAGCAGTCCCCTCCCCCCAAGCTCCTACAATGAGCAGTTCTTC. This encodes CASSPLPPSSYNEQFF.

The chain carries TRBV10-2 and TRBJ1-1; TRBD1 matches 10 bases. Trimming removed 3 bases from V and 0 bases from J; junction bases left unmatched: 4. There are 16 residues in the CDR3. Germline lookup yields CDR1 WSHSY and CDR2 SAAADI. CDR3 in DNA: TGCGCCAGCAGTGATCAGGACAGGGGGTTGAACACTGAAGCTTTCTTT. Translated, it gives CASSDQDRGLNTEAFF.

Many counts were recorded for this clonotype. The genes are TRBV6-6 and TRBJ2-1; no firm D call. Trimming left V 1 base short and J 0 bases short, with 10 bases between. This CDR3 is built from 16 residues. The V gene's germline CDR1 is MNHNY and CDR2 SVGAGI (reference sequence). CDR3 loop: CASSYLGEPSYNEQFF. The CDR3 coding sequence is TGTGCCAGCAGTTACTTAGGCGAACCCTCCTACAATGAGCAGTTCTTC.

Regarding this clonotype: A much larger clonotype is one base distant, so this may be a read error. The chain recombines TRBV27 with TRBJ2-7, with D possibly being TRBD1 or TRBD2 (6 bases each). CDR3 length: 17 residues. CDR1 and CDR2 from the germline V gene are MNHEY and SMNVEV (reference sequence). The CDR3: CAGSTITMGGYVYEQYF. DNA for the CDR3: TGTGCCGGCAGTACTATCACTATGGGGGGCTATGTCTACGAGCAGTACTTC.

This clonotype was seen ten or more times. The chain joins TRBV30 to TRBJ2-3; 9 nucleotides line up with TRBD2. V gave up 2 bases and J gave up 6 bases; unmatched junction bases: 9. This CDR3 has 15 amino acids. Germline V lookup: CDR1 GTSNPN, CDR2 SVGIG (reference sequence). CDR3: CAWSSGTSSVDTQYF. Written as DNA, the CDR3 is TGTGCCTGGAGTTCCGGGACTAGCTCAGTCGATACGCAGTATTTT.